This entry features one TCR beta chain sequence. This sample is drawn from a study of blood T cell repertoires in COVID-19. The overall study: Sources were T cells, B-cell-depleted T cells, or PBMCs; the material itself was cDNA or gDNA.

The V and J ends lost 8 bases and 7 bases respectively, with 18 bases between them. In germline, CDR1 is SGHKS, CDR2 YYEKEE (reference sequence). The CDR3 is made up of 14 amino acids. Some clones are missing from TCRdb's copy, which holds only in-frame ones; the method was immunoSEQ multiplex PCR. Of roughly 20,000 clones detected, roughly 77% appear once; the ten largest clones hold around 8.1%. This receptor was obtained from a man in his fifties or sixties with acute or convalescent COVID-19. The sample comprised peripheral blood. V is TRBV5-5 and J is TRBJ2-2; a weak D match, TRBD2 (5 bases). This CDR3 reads CASFPRAGVGELFF. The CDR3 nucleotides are TGTGCCAGTTTCCCCCGGGCCGGGGTCGGGGAGCTGTTTTTT. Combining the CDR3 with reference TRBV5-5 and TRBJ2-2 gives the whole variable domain DAGVTQSPTHLIKTRGQQVTLRCSPISGHKSVSWYQQVLGQGPQFIFQYYEKEERGRGNFPDRFSARQFPNYSSELNVNALLLGDSALYLCASFPRAGVGELFFGEGSRLTVL.